This TCR beta chain came from a study of shared clonotypes between healthy human individuals (dated by TCRdb to the early 2020s). A note on the overall study: Three men and a couple of women, aged 18 to 49 years, made up the cohort. For each donor, three plates each were used for CD4 naive and CD4 memory, two plates were used for CD8 naive, and one plate was used for CD8 memory. Per donor, leukapheresis produced somewhere between about 0.9 and 10 billion PBMCs. To estimate repertoire size and how much clonotypes are shared between individuals, the study performed deep sequencing of blood TCR repertoires from about 5 healthy adults. Different laboratories and diverse techniques were used to prepare libraries and sequence TCR repertoires, to increase sequencing depth and limit assay-specific biases.

What the authors observed across the whole study: Naive subsets generally had larger estimated clonotype richness than memory subsets. Compared with non-shared clonotypes, the clonotypes found in all four sorted-subset donors had higher generation probabilities. When several donors were compared, the shared fraction of clonotypes was about 5% for naive CD4, more than 3% for naive CD8, 2.3% for memory CD4, and around 0.37% for memory CD8. Incomplete sequencing was indicated by rarefaction of sorted-subset datasets, despite the large sequencing depth. Pairwise subsampling indicated that sequencing depth was expected to affect the degree of clonotype sharing among donors. Because the study included only a small number of donors, the genetic and exposure-history diversity represented was limited. Sampling was limited to blood, and TCR repertoires in tissue likely differ from TCR repertoires in blood.

Using the deep immunoSEQ assay, multiplex PCR amplified TCR CDR3 regions from genomic DNA. For each cell subset, the extracted genomic DNA was distributed evenly across all wells of several immunoSEQ 96-well plates, and each plate served as one replicate. For sorted subsets, each replicate PCR was loaded with roughly 200 ng genomic DNA, equivalent to some 27,000 T cell genomes. The purified libraries were quantified using a Qubit 3.0 fluorometer, sized with a Bioanalyzer 2100, and then quantified again using the KAPA Library Quantification kit. Every immunoSEQ 96-well plate was sequenced on a dedicated single-read 150-cycle Illumina NextSeq 550 flow cell. The original pipeline was this. Because only junctional sequences without quality scores were contained in the immunoSEQ output, filtering matching that applied to full-length reads could not be performed. Sequences were annotated with PyIR, a Python wrapper for IgBLAST v1.9, and V/J genes and CDR3 were assigned using IMGT germline references. Reads with weak V/J assignments (E-value above 1e-6), missing CDR3, stop codons, out-of-frame junctions, or ambiguous translated residues were removed. V3J clonotypes were defined by identical inferred V gene, J gene, and CDR3 amino acid sequence. Percentage overlap between repertoires was computed as shared unique clonotypes divided by the size of the smaller repertoire. Richness of each repertoire was evaluated using RTK rarefaction, the Chao1 estimator, and Recon v2.1 estimates of unobserved clonotypes. For all TCRbeta clonotypes obtained by the gDNA method from a few donors, generation probabilities were computed with OLGA. TCRdb re-hosts the immuneACCESS table, in-frame sequences only. Its copies lack some clones; in the studies checked, an unresolved V gene accounts for under half of them, and the cause for the rest is not known. Clone size and the V and J calls come from that table; the DNA yielded D and trimming. The sample profile shows millions of clones; approximately 94% of them were found once. The top ten hold 1.1% of the sample.

Details on this clone: The specificity of this receptor is unknown. No base-level quality is on record; no much larger clone is a single base apart.

CD8 naive samples were obtained by positive selection for CCR7 among CD45RO-negative cells, yielding a CD45RA+CCR7+ population from which TemRA cells were excluded. The donors were healthy, HIV-negative adults with no recently reported acute infections or vaccinations. Every donor was a Caucasian adult living in Nashville, Tennessee, USA. Blood was obtained by leukapheresis, after which PBMCs were separated by Ficoll-Histopaque density gradient centrifugation and cryopreserved in liquid nitrogen vapor phase. Analytical flow cytometry was used to check the purity and quantity of every magnetically sorted T cell population. Genomic DNA was isolated from every sorted fraction and measured by UV absorbance on a Nanodrop 2000c. CDR1 and CDR2 are read off the germline V gene as MDHEN and SYDVKM. V loses 5 bases, J loses 8 bases, and the germline ends lie 15 bases apart. Inclusive of the bounding cysteine and phenylalanine, the CDR3 is 13 residues long. The sequence is cut down to CDR3 DNA, 39 bases in frame from base 1.

The chain is made from TRBV28 and TRBJ1-2, with a weak D call of TRBD1 (5 bases match). The clonotype was recovered from a man aged 18-30 years in good health. Sequences were obtained from naive CD8+ T cells sorted from blood. Per the publication, the cell subset or site label means: CD45RA+CCR7+. The bases are TGTGCCAGCAGTCCCGGTGAGGGGCCAGGCTACACCTTC. Its protein is CASSPGEGPGYTF.